The rows below give T cell receptor beta chains drawn from one sample of a study of blood T cell repertoires in COVID-19. Only in-frame clones appear in the TCRdb table, and some are missing; sequencing was by immunoSEQ multiplex PCR. The sample yields around 190,000 clones, under 90% seen once. The sample taken for sequencing was peripheral blood. These TCRs come from a human donor in a cohort sampled during active COVID-19. The CDR3 runs from the conserved cysteine through the conserved F or W. Each record gives: D gene, J gene, clone size, V gene, CDR3 DNA, CDR3 protein. The D gene is left open where the match is weak. Clone size, where shown, is once, few, many, or a class for clones that have expanded.

TRBD2 TRBJ2-1 - TRBV14 TGTGCCAGCAGCCAAGTACGGGGGGGCACTTTCCAAAGCTCCTACAATGAGCAGTTCTTC CASSQVRGGTFQSSYNEQFF
TRBD1 TRBJ1-6 - TRBV4-1 TGCGCCAGCAGCCAATTTACAGGGGGCCGAAATTCACCCCTCCACTTT CASSQFTGGRNSPLHF
TRBD2 TRBJ2-1 once TRBV5-4 TGTGCCAGCAGTTTGACTAGCGGAGCTTACAATGAGCAGTTCTTC CASSLTSGAYNEQFF
- TRBJ1-4 - TRBV7-9 TGTGCCAGCAGCGGATACAGGGACCGTGAAAAACTGTTTTTT CASSGYRDREKLFF
- TRBJ1-5 - TRBV19 TGTGCCAGTAGTACCCACACAGGGTATAGCAATCAGCCCCAGCATTTT CASSTHTGYSNQPQHF
- TRBJ1-1 - TRBV9 TGTGCCAGCAGCGTTGGAGGGGAAATGAACATTGAAGCTTTCTTT CASSVGGEMNIEAFF
TRBD2 TRBJ2-3 - TRBV5-4 TGTGCCAGCAGCTTTGGACTAGCGGGGGGCACAGATACGCAGTATTTT CASSFGLAGGTDTQYF
TRBD1 TRBJ1-2 - TRBV12-3/TRBV12-4 TGTGCCAGCAGTTTTGGACAGGCCTATGGCTACACCTTC CASSFGQAYGYTF
TRBD1 TRBJ1-2 - TRBV5-1 TGCGCCAGCAGCACAGGACAGGACAACTATGGCTACACCTTC CASSTGQDNYGYTF
TRBD1 TRBJ1-1 - TRBV2 TGTGCCAGCACTCAACAGGGGTACACTGAAGCTTTCTTT CASTQQGYTEAFF
- TRBJ1-2 - TRBV6-6 TGTGCCAGCAGTTACGTGACAGGCTATGGCTACACCTTC CASSYVTGYGYTF
- TRBJ2-1 few TRBV7-9 TGTGCCAGCAGCTCCCTGCGGGCCTACAATGAGCAGTTCTTC CASSSLRAYNEQFF
TRBD1 TRBJ1-6 few TRBV7-2 TGTGCCAGCAGCCCAGGGGGCGCCGGGTCACCCCTCCACTTT CASSPGGAGSPLHF
- TRBJ2-1 - TRBV10-1 TGCGCCAGCCGGACCCCGGGGTGGGTAGACAATGAGCAGTTCTTC CASRTPGWVDNEQFF
TRBD1 TRBJ1-4 - TRBV2 TGTGCCAGCAGTGAAGAGACAGGGGGCGGTGAAAAACTGTTTTTT CASSEETGGGEKLFF
TRBD1 TRBJ1-2 - TRBV19 TGTGCCAGTAGTATCGGGACAGCCAGCTATGGCTACACCTTC CASSIGTASYGYTF
TRBD1 TRBJ2-7 - TRBV10-2 TGCGCCAGCAGCCGGGACAGGGTCTACGAGCAGTACTTC CASSRDRVYEQYF